One sample yielded the 21 T cell receptor beta chains listed below, sequenced in a study of blood T cell repertoires in COVID-19. Produced via immunoSEQ multiplex PCR; TCRdb's table is partial and in-frame only. The sample contains 70,000 to 80,000 clones, roughly 82% of which appear only once. The sample consisted of peripheral blood. These receptor sequences come from a man in his forties or fifties with acute or convalescent COVID-19.

CDR3 sequence (DNA): TGTGCCAGCAGTTTAGGGGACAGGCCTTATAATTCACCCCTCCACTTT. Its protein is CASSLGDRPYNSPLHF. The chain joins TRBV27 to TRBJ1-6, with 8 bases fitting TRBD1. The length of the CDR3 is 16 residues. The germline V gene has CDR1 MNHEY and CDR2 SMNVEV (reference sequence). V dropped 2 bases and J dropped 4; count of bases not matched to a gene: 4.

V is TRBV13 and J is TRBJ2-1; 7 bases are a match to TRBD1. The CDR3 is made up of 15 amino acids. From germline, CDR1 is PRHDT and CDR2 FYEKMQ (reference sequence). Losses at the gene ends were 4 bases for V and 4 bases for J; bases not matched to a gene: 7. The CDR3 region is CASSSTTGSYNEQFF. The CDR3 coding sequence is TGTGCCAGCAGCTCGACGACAGGGTCTTACAATGAGCAGTTCTTC.

This clone came up a few times. V is TRBV6-5 and J is TRBJ2-7, with TRBD1 matching over 8 bases. The CDR3 loop spans 12 amino acids. The germline V gene encodes CDR1 MNHEY and CDR2 SVGAGI. Germline trimming cut 6 bases from V and 6 bases from J; bases unmatched to any gene: 4. CDR3 bases: TGTGCCAGCAGACAGGGGGATGGCGAGCAGTACTTC. It specifies CASRQGDGEQYF.

The chain joins TRBV25-1 to TRBJ2-7, with 7 bases aligning to TRBD1. The CDR3 runs 16 residues. V lost 3 bases and J lost 2; bases outside the gene matches: 10. Germline V gene lookup returns CDR1 MGHDK and CDR2 SYGVNS. Here the CDR3 DNA reads TGTGCCAGCAGTGAGATTAGGTGGGGACAGACCTACGAGCAGTACTTC. Protein sequence: CASSEIRWGQTYEQYF.

The chain joins TRBV6-2 or TRBV6-3 to TRBJ2-1; TRBD2 agrees at 10 bases. There are 15 residues in the CDR3. From germline, CDR1 is MNHEY and CDR2 SVGEGT. V shed 5 bases and J 5 bases; nucleotides not matched to a gene: 6. In nucleotides, the CDR3 is TGTGCCAGCAGTCCAGCGGGGGGGCCAAACAATGAGCAGTTCTTC. Translated, it gives CASSPAGGPNNEQFF.

The rearrangement links TRBV12-5 to TRBJ1-5; D is unclear. This CDR3 is 13 amino acids long. Trimming removed 6 bases from V and 5 bases from J, with 11 bases in between. In germline, CDR1 is LGHNT, CDR2 FRNRAP. CDR3 residues: CASGIIGHQPQHF. The CDR3 coding sequence is TGTGCTAGTGGAATTATCGGTCATCAGCCCCAGCATTTT.

J is TRBJ2-7 and V is TRBV28; a weak D match, TRBD1 (6 bases). This CDR3 has 15 residues. The germline V gene encodes CDR1 MDHEN and CDR2 SYDVKM. V lost 3 bases, J lost 2 bases, and 14 bases lay in between. The CDR3: CASSLATQGTYEQYF. CDR3 in DNA: TGTGCCAGCAGTTTGGCTACTCAGGGGACCTACGAGCAGTACTTC.

This clone was seen a single time. J is TRBJ2-2 and V is TRBV15, with TRBD2 identical over 8 bases. This CDR3 has 17 amino acids. Per the germline V gene, CDR1 is LNHNV and CDR2 is YYDKDF (reference sequence). V shed 1 base, J shed 6 bases, and the junction held 10 bases outside the gene matches. CDR3 nucleotides: TGTGCCACCAGCAGAGGTTTAGCGGGACGCCGGCCCGGGGAGCTGTTTTTT. This encodes CATSRGLAGRRPGELFF.

CDR3 coding DNA: TGCAGCGTAGGGACTAGCGAATACGAGCAGTACTTC. It yields the protein CSVGTSEYEQYF. The chain has TRBV29-1 and TRBJ2-7; the match to TRBD2 covers 10 bases. V lost 6 bases, J lost 4 bases, and 3 bases stayed unmatched. Germline CDR1 is SQVTM and CDR2 is ANQGSEA. The CDR3 runs to 12 residues.

This chain links TRBV7-9 with TRBJ1-2; D gene ambiguous. V gave up 4 bases and J gave up 5 bases, with 11 bases separating them. This CDR3 region has 13 residues. Germline CDR1 and CDR2: SEHNR and FQNEAQ (reference sequence). The chain's CDR3 is CASSSQAQYGYTF. The CDR3 DNA reads as TGTGCCAGCAGCTCGCAGGCGCAGTATGGCTACACCTTC.

The chain has TRBV5-1 and TRBJ1-4, with D possibly being TRBD1 (5 bases). Germline values: CDR1 SGHRS, CDR2 YFSETQ. This CDR3 comprises 15 residues. The V gene lost 1 base and the J gene lost 7 bases, with 14 bases spanning the gap. The CDR3 sequence: CASSLQPGLSEKLFF. The DNA for the CDR3 is TGCGCCAGCAGCTTGCAACCGGGACTATCTGAAAAACTGTTTTTT.

V usage is TRBV9 and J usage is TRBJ2-1; 7 positions agree with TRBD2. This CDR3 is 16 amino acids long. V lost 0 bases to trimming and J lost 5 bases; unmatched junction nucleotides: 8. Germline V lookup: CDR1 SGDLS, CDR2 YYNGEE. In DNA, the CDR3 is TGTGCCAGCAGCGTAGGCCCAGCGGGGTCTGACAATGAGCAGTTCTTC. The encoded protein is CASSVGPAGSDNEQFF.

The chain uses TRBV7-3 and TRBJ2-1; 9 bases align to TRBD1. This CDR3 comprises 15 residues. J was trimmed by 3 bases and V by 5 bases; bases with no gene match: 5. The germline CDR1 and CDR2 sequences are SGHTA and FQGTGA. This CDR3 reads CASSPRDRVYNEQFF. The CDR3 coding sequence is TGTGCCAGCAGCCCGAGGGACAGGGTCTACAATGAGCAGTTCTTC. The complete variable domain, with remaining parts taken from reference TRBV7-3 and TRBJ2-1, reads GAGVSQTPSNKVTEKGKYVELRCDPISGHTALYWYRQSLGQGPEFLIYFQGTGAADDSGLPNDRFFAVRPEGSVSTLKIQRTERGDSAVYLCASSPRDRVYNEQFFGPGTRLTVL.

The chain is built from TRBV5-1 and TRBJ2-7; TRBD1 aligns across 8 bases. There are 15 residues in the CDR3. The junction had 9 bases not matched to a gene; V was cut back by 4 bases and J by 3 bases. CDR1 and CDR2 (germline): SGHRS, YFSETQ. CDR3 region: CASSPGDRPGYEQYF. The CDR3 DNA is TGCGCCAGCAGCCCCGGGGACAGGCCTGGCTACGAGCAGTACTTC.

The rearrangement joins TRBV20-1 to TRBJ2-7; 8 bases are a match to TRBD1. Germline assignment: CDR1 DFQATT and CDR2 SNEGSKA (reference sequence). Germline trimming cut 3 bases from V and 6 bases from J; bases unmatched to any gene: 10. The CDR3 is made up of 14 amino acids. In DNA, the CDR3 is TGCAGTGCTAGTCCCGGGACAGGTTTTATCGAGCAGTACTTC. Its protein product is CSASPGTGFIEQYF.

The chain joins TRBV6-1 to TRBJ1-3; unclear D gene. V was trimmed by 0 bases and J by 0 bases, leaving 6 bases between them. The CDR3 spans 15 residues. CDR1 is MNHNS, CDR2 SASEGT, per germline. In nucleotides, the CDR3 is TGTGCCAGCAGTGAAGCGCGGGGCTCTGGAAACACCATATATTTT. Protein: CASSEARGSGNTIYF.

J is TRBJ1-6 and V is TRBV7-2; no reliable D call. The germline V gene encodes CDR1 SGHTA and CDR2 FQGNSA. Between the trimmed V and J ends, which lost 3 bases and 8 bases, there was a span of 11 bases. This CDR3 region has 14 residues. Written as DNA, the CDR3 is TGTGCCAGCAGCTTGGTAGCTACGGATTCACCCCTCCACTTT. Its protein is CASSLVATDSPLHF. Full variable domain (missing parts from reference TRBV7-2 and TRBJ1-6): GAGVSQSPSNKVTEKGKDVELRCDPISGHTALYWYRQSLGQGLEFLIYFQGNSAPDKSGLPSDRFSAERTGGSVSTLTIQRTQQEDSAVYLCASSLVATDSPLHFGNGTRLTVT.

This chain joins TRBV28 and TRBJ2-2; D not resolved. Germline V gives CDR1 MDHEN, CDR2 SYDVKM. The CDR3 length is 18 residues. V was clipped by 5 bases and J by 2 bases, with 21 bases between them. The CDR3: CASSPTSRLKRNTGELFF. For the CDR3, the DNA is TGTGCCAGCAGTCCCACCTCTAGACTGAAACGAAACACCGGGGAGCTGTTTTTT.

V and J are TRBV3-1 (or the pseudogene TRBV3-2) and TRBJ2-6, with D possibly being TRBD1 (6 bases). Trimming stripped 4 bases from V and 2 bases from J, with 12 bases between. This CDR3 has 16 amino acids. CDR1 and CDR2 (germline): LGHDT, YNNKEL (reference sequence). This CDR3 reads CASSLQGVTGANVLTF. The CDR3 nucleotides read TGTGCCAGCAGCCTACAGGGAGTGACTGGGGCCAACGTCCTGACTTTC.

V is TRBV18 and J is TRBJ1-1; no reliable D call. The CDR3 consists of 13 residues. Germline V lookup: CDR1 KGHSH, CDR2 LQKENI. V gave up 0 bases and J gave up 4 bases, with 6 bases separating them. CDR3 DNA: TGTGCCAGCTCACCACCGAGCATCACTGAAGCTTTCTTT. It codes for CASSPPSITEAFF.

The gene calls are TRBV7-9 and TRBJ2-5, with 7 bases fitting TRBD1. With V trimmed by 4 bases and J by 1 base, 9 bases remained unmatched. CDR3 size: 16 residues. Germline-derived CDR1 and CDR2 are SEHNR and FQNEAQ (reference sequence). The CDR3 loop is CASSSLSGTAQETQYF. Written as DNA, the CDR3 is TGTGCCAGCAGCTCCCTTTCCGGGACAGCCCAAGAGACCCAGTACTTC.